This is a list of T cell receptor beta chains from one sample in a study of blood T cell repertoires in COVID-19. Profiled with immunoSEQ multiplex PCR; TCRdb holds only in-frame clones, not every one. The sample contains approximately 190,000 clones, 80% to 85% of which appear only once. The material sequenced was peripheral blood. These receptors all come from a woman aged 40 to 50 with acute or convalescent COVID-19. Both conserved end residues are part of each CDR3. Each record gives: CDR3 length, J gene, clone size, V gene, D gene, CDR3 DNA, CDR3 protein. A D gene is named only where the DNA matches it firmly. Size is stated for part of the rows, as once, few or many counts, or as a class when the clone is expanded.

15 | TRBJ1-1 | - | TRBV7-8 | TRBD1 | TGTGCCAGCAGCGAGAGGACAGGGTGGGCAACTGAAGCTTTCTTT | CASSERTGWATEAFF
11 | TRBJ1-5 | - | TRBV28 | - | TGTGCCAGCTTAGGTTACGGGACCCAGCATTTT | CASLGYGTQHF
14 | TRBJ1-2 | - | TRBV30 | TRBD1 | TGTGCCTGGATCCTAAAACAGGGGCTTGGGGGCTACACCTTC | CAWILKQGLGGYTF
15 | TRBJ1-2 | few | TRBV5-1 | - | TGCGCCAGCAGCTTCGGACTGACCGCTAACTATGGCTACACCTTC | CASSFGLTANYGYTF
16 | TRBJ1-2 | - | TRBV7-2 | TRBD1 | TGTGCCAGCAGCTTAGCGGCGGGACAGGGGGACTATGGCTACACCTTC | CASSLAAGQGDYGYTF
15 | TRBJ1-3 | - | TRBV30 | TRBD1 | TGTGCCTGGGCCCAGGGGGTGAGCTCTGGAAACACCATATATTTT | CAWAQGVSSGNTIYF
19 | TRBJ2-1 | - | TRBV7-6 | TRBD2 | TGTGCCAGCAGCTTAGCGGGCACAACTTTTAGCGGGAGGTTTAATGAGCAGTTCTTC | CASSLAGTTFSGRFNEQFF
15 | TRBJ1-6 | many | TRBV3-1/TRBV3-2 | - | TGTGCCAGCAGCCAGGAGGGGTCCTATAATTCACCCCTCCACTTT | CASSQEGSYNSPLHF
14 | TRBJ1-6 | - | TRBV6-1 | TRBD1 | TGTGCCAGCAGTGAACAGGGGGCGCTTTCACCCCTCCACTTT | CASSEQGALSPLHF
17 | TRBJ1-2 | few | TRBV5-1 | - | TGCGCCAGCAGCCCCAGCGAGGGTGAGTGGGCTAACTATGGCTACACCTTC | CASSPSEGEWANYGYTF
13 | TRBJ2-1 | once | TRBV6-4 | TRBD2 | TGTGCCAGCAGTGTTCAAGGGACTAGCTGGCAGTTCTTC | CASSVQGTSWQFF
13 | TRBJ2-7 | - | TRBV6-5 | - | TGTGCCAGCAGTTACTTACTCGCGAGCGAGCAGTACTTC | CASSYLLASEQYF
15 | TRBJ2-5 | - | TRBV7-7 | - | TGTGCTAGCAGCCCCGCCCCCTTAGCAGGGGAGACCCAGTACTTC | CASSPAPLAGETQYF
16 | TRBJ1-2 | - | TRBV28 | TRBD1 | TGTGCCACCTTCACACGGACAGGGGTTGTATGGTATGGCTACACCTTC | CATFTRTGVVWYGYTF
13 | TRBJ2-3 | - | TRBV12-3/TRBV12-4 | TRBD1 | TGTGCCAGCAGTACAGGGGGAAGAGATACGCAGTATTTT | CASSTGGRDTQYF
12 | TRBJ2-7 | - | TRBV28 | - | TGTGCCAGCAGTTTGCCAAAGGGGACACCCCAGTTC | CASSLPKGTPQF
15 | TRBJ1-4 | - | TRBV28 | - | TGTGCCAGCAGTTTATTAGGGGCAGCTAATGAAAAACTGTTTTTT | CASSLLGAANEKLFF
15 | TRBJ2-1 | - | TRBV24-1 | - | TGTGCCACCAGTGATACTAGCCGGAGGTACAATGAGCAGTTCTTC | CATSDTSRRYNEQFF
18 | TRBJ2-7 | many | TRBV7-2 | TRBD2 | TGTGCCAGCAGCCCCCTCCGACTAGCGGGGCCGAGCCCCCACGAGCAGTACTTC | CASSPLRLAGPSPHEQYF
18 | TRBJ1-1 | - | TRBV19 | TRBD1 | TGTGCCACCTCATCCGGGACATTCTTCAAAGGGGGCAACACTGAAGCTTTCTTT | CATSSGTFFKGGNTEAFF
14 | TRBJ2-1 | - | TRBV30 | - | TGTGCCTGGAGTCCCGGACTGACTAACAATGAGCAGTTCTTC | CAWSPGLTNNEQFF
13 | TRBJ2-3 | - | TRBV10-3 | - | TGTGCCATTCGCCCGCCAGACACAGATACGCAGTATTTT | CAIRPPDTDTQYF
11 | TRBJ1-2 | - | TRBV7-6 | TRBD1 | TGTGCCAGCAGTTCTACAGGGGAATACACCTTC | CASSSTGEYTF
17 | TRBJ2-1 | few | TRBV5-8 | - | TGTGCCAGCACCCTGATACTGACAGTCCAAACCTACAATGAGCAGTTCTTC | CASTLILTVQTYNEQFF
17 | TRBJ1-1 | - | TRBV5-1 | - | TGCGCCAGCAGCTTGGGCCATCCGCAGGTCTTCAACACTGAAGCTTTCTTT | CASSLGHPQVFNTEAFF
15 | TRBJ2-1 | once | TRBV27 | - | TGTGCCACCGGAGAGATCTTGAGCTCCTACAATGAGCAGTTCTTC | CATGEILSSYNEQFF
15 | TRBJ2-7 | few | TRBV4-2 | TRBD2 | TGTGCCAGCAGCCAAGCACGGGAGGGCAGTTACGAGCAGTACTTC | CASSQAREGSYEQYF
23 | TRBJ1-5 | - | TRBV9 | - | TGTGCCAGCAGCGATAGACAGGCCCGGTCTTCACTCCGCAACCTCTATAGCAATCAGCCCCAGCATTTT | CASSDRQARSSLRNLYSNQPQHF
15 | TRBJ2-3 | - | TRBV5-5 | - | TGTGCCAGCAGCATCAACACAGGAGTCACAGATACGCAGTATTTT | CASSINTGVTDTQYF
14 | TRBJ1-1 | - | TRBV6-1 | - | TGTGCCAGCAGTGAGGCCCGGGGGACGACTGAAGCTTTCTTT | CASSEARGTTEAFF
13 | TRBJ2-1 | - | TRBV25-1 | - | TGTGCCAGCAGTGACGCGGGGTACAATGAGCAGTTCTTC | CASSDAGYNEQFF
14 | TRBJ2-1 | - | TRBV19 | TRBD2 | TGTGCCTCTCCATGGACTAGGGCCAGAAATGAGCAGTTCTTC | CASPWTRARNEQFF
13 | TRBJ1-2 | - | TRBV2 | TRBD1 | TGTGCCAGCAGCATAAGGACAGGGCACGGCTACACCTTC | CASSIRTGHGYTF
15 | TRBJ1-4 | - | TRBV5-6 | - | TGTGCCAGCAGCTCCCTCACAGGGATCAGTGAAAAACTGTTTTTT | CASSSLTGISEKLFF
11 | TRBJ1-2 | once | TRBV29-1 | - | TGCAGCGTTGGCCGGGACTATGGCTACACCTTC | CSVGRDYGYTF
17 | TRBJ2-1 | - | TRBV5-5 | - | TGTGCCAGCAGCTTTCGGATAATTCAGGCTGACTACAATGAGCAGTTCTTC | CASSFRIIQADYNEQFF
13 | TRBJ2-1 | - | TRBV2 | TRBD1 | TGTGCCAGCACCAAAGAACAGGGGGCGGAGGAGTTCTTC | CASTKEQGAEEFF
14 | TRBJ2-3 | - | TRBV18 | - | TGTGCCAGCTCACCACTCCAAACGGGAGATACGCAGTATTTT | CASSPLQTGDTQYF
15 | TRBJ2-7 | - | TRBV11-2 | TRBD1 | TGTGCCAGCAGCCCCATGTTAGGGACAGACTACGAGCAGTACTTC | CASSPMLGTDYEQYF
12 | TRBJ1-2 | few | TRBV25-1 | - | TGTGTTGACAGGATAGGGTTCTATGGCTACACCTTC | CVDRIGFYGYTF
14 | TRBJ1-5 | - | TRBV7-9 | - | TGTGCCAGCAGCTTGACAGGCGCTCATCAGCCCCAGCATTTT | CASSLTGAHQPQHF
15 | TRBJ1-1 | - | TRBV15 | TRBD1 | TGTGCCACCAGCAGGGGGGGGACAGGGGACACTGAAGCTTTCTTT | CATSRGGTGDTEAFF
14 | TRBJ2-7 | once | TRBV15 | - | TGTGCCACCAGCAGACTACAGGGTGGTTACGAGCAGTACTTC | CATSRLQGGYEQYF
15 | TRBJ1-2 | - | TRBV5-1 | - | TGCGCCAGCAGCTACTCTCCGACAGCCAACTATGGCTACACCTTC | CASSYSPTANYGYTF
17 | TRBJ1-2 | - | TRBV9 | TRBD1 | TGTGCCAGCAGCGCGAGAGGGACAGGGACCACTAACTATGGCTACACCTTC | CASSARGTGTTNYGYTF
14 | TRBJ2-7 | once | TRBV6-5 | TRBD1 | TGTGCCAGCAGTAAACAGACAGGGCCCTACGAGCAGTACTTC | CASSKQTGPYEQYF
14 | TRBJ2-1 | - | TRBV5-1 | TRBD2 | TGCGCCAGCAGCCTGCTAGCGGGAACGGGTGAGCAGTTCTTC | CASSLLAGTGEQFF
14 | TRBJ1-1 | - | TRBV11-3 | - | TGTGCCAGCAGCTTAGGACAGAATTCTCCTGAAGCTTTCTTT | CASSLGQNSPEAFF
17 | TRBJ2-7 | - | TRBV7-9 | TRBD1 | TGTGCCAGCAGCACCGGGACAGGGGGTAATTTAATCTACGAGCAGTACTTC | CASSTGTGGNLIYEQYF
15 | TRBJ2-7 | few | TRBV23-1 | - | TGCGCCAGCAGTCATAAAGGCGGGGCCTCCTACGAGCAGTACTTC | CASSHKGGASYEQYF
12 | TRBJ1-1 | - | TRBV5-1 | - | TGCGCCAGCAGCTTTATGGGGGCGGGAGCTTTCTTT | CASSFMGAGAFF
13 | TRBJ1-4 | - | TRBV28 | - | TGTGCCAGCAGCCGGGACTCGGATGAAAAACTGTTTTTT | CASSRDSDEKLFF
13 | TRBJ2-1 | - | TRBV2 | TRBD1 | TGTGCCAGTGGACAGGGGGCCTACAATGAGCAGTTCTTC | CASGQGAYNEQFF